The rows below give T cell receptor beta chains drawn from one sample of a study of blood T cell repertoires in COVID-19. TCRdb keeps only in-frame clones here, not all; method: immunoSEQ multiplex PCR. The repertoire consists of a few hundred thousand clones, with 86% occurring once and the leading ten covering about 3%. The specimen sequenced was peripheral blood. These receptors all come from a woman in her 30s with active or convalescent COVID-19. The CDR3 runs from the conserved cysteine through the conserved F or W. A D gene is named only where the DNA matches it firmly. Some rows mark clone size as missing; the rest say once, few, many or name a class of expanded clone.

v_gene: TRBV10-2
j_gene: TRBJ1-2
d_gene: TRBD1
abundance: .
CDR3nt: TGCGCCAGCAGATCCCAGGGGGGGACAGGCGATTATGGCTACACCTTC
CDR3aa: CASRSQGGTGDYGYTF

v_gene: TRBV30
j_gene: TRBJ1-2
d_gene: TRBD1
abundance: .
CDR3nt: TGTGCCTGGACCGGGACAGGGAGTTATGGCTACACCTTC
CDR3aa: CAWTGTGSYGYTF

v_gene: TRBV28
j_gene: TRBJ2-4
d_gene: .
abundance: .
CDR3nt: TGTGCCAGCAGTTTAGAGACTTCCCCTCAGTACTTC
CDR3aa: CASSLETSPQYF

v_gene: TRBV5-6
j_gene: TRBJ2-3
d_gene: .
abundance: .
CDR3nt: TGTGCCAGCAGCTTGTTGGTCGGGGGTAGCACAGATACGCAGTATTTT
CDR3aa: CASSLLVGGSTDTQYF

v_gene: TRBV7-9
j_gene: TRBJ2-1
d_gene: .
abundance: .
CDR3nt: TGTGCCAGCAGCTTATCGACTAGTTGGGATGAGCAGTTCTTC
CDR3aa: CASSLSTSWDEQFF

v_gene: TRBV7-9
j_gene: TRBJ1-3
d_gene: .
abundance: .
CDR3nt: TGTGCCAGCAGCCAGGCCCTCTCTGGAAACACCATATATTTT
CDR3aa: CASSQALSGNTIYF

v_gene: TRBV3-1/TRBV3-2
j_gene: TRBJ1-1
d_gene: .
abundance: .
CDR3nt: TGTGCCAGCAGCCCCCGGGGATTAGGGTACACTGAAGCTTTCTTT
CDR3aa: CASSPRGLGYTEAFF

v_gene: TRBV9
j_gene: TRBJ2-2
d_gene: TRBD1
abundance: .
CDR3nt: TGTGCCAGCGGCGGCCGGGACAGGGCCCCCGGGGAGCTGTTTTTT
CDR3aa: CASGGRDRAPGELFF

v_gene: TRBV7-8
j_gene: TRBJ1-4
d_gene: TRBD1
abundance: .
CDR3nt: TGTGCCAGCAGCTTAGGGACAGGGGATGAAAAACTGTTTTTT
CDR3aa: CASSLGTGDEKLFF

v_gene: TRBV10-3
j_gene: TRBJ2-7
d_gene: TRBD2
abundance: .
CDR3nt: TGTGCCATCAGTCCGGGGGGCTCCTACGAGCAGTACTTC
CDR3aa: CAISPGGSYEQYF

v_gene: TRBV28
j_gene: TRBJ1-1
d_gene: .
abundance: .
CDR3nt: TGTGCCAGCATCCTGAAGTCCGGGGGGATCATGAACACTGAAGCTTTCTTT
CDR3aa: CASILKSGGIMNTEAFF

v_gene: TRBV18
j_gene: TRBJ1-1
d_gene: TRBD1
abundance: few
CDR3nt: TGTGCCAGCTCGGATTCACAGGGGACGAGCACTGAAGCTTTCTTT
CDR3aa: CASSDSQGTSTEAFF

v_gene: TRBV4-3
j_gene: TRBJ1-1
d_gene: TRBD1
abundance: .
CDR3nt: TGCGCCAGCAGCCAAGGGATGACAGGGCAGCGCGACACTGAAGCTTTCTTT
CDR3aa: CASSQGMTGQRDTEAFF

v_gene: TRBV19
j_gene: TRBJ1-1
d_gene: .
abundance: .
CDR3nt: TGTGCCAGTAGTAAAGGGGTGGGGAACACTGAAGCTTTCTTT
CDR3aa: CASSKGVGNTEAFF

v_gene: TRBV7-2
j_gene: TRBJ1-3
d_gene: TRBD1
abundance: .
CDR3nt: TGTGCCAGCAGCTTATCGGGACAGAACTCTGGAAACACCATATATTTT
CDR3aa: CASSLSGQNSGNTIYF

v_gene: TRBV6-5
j_gene: TRBJ1-2
d_gene: .
abundance: .
CDR3nt: TGTGCCAGCAGTCTCGACAGGAACTATGGCTACACCTTC
CDR3aa: CASSLDRNYGYTF

v_gene: TRBV7-8
j_gene: TRBJ1-5
d_gene: .
abundance: once
CDR3nt: TGTGCCAGCAGCTTATTGTCCAGCGGGGGAGGGATTCAGCCCCAGCATTTT
CDR3aa: CASSLLSSGGGIQPQHF

v_gene: TRBV18
j_gene: TRBJ1-4
d_gene: .
abundance: few
CDR3nt: TGTGCCAGCTCACCGACAACAACTAATGAAAAACTGTTTTTT
CDR3aa: CASSPTTTNEKLFF

v_gene: TRBV7-3
j_gene: TRBJ2-6
d_gene: .
abundance: .
CDR3nt: TGTGCCAGCAGCCCAGGACAGTCTGGGGCCAACGTCCTGACTTTC
CDR3aa: CASSPGQSGANVLTF

v_gene: TRBV20-1
j_gene: TRBJ1-1
d_gene: TRBD1
abundance: .
CDR3nt: TGCAGTGTTAGTGGGGGACAGGCAAACACTGAAGCTTTCTTT
CDR3aa: CSVSGGQANTEAFF

v_gene: TRBV9
j_gene: TRBJ2-7
d_gene: .
abundance: .
CDR3nt: TGTGCCAGCAGCGGGGGCCCGACCTACGAGCAGTACTTC
CDR3aa: CASSGGPTYEQYF

v_gene: TRBV25-1
j_gene: TRBJ1-3
d_gene: .
abundance: .
CDR3nt: TGTGCCAGCAGTGAACAGGGTATCACAAACACCATATATTTT
CDR3aa: CASSEQGITNTIYF

v_gene: TRBV10-1
j_gene: TRBJ1-4
d_gene: .
abundance: .
CDR3nt: TGCGCCACCAGGGCAGGCATTGGTGAAAAACTGTTTTTT
CDR3aa: CATRAGIGEKLFF

v_gene: TRBV28
j_gene: TRBJ1-6
d_gene: .
abundance: .
CDR3nt: TGTGCCAGCAGACCCCCTGGGGGGGCAACCTATAATTCACCCCTCCACTTT
CDR3aa: CASRPPGGATYNSPLHF

v_gene: TRBV12-5
j_gene: TRBJ1-1
d_gene: TRBD1
abundance: .
CDR3nt: TGTGCTAGTGGTTTTACAGGGGAGCGAACTTTCTTT
CDR3aa: CASGFTGERTFF

v_gene: TRBV2
j_gene: TRBJ1-1
d_gene: .
abundance: .
CDR3nt: TGTGCCAGCACCGGACACATGGGGACTGAAGCTTTCTTT
CDR3aa: CASTGHMGTEAFF

v_gene: TRBV5-4
j_gene: TRBJ1-6
d_gene: .
abundance: .
CDR3nt: TGTGCCAGCAGCTTGGATCTCCAGGGGCAATCACCCCTCCACTTT
CDR3aa: CASSLDLQGQSPLHF

v_gene: TRBV27
j_gene: TRBJ1-6
d_gene: .
abundance: .
CDR3nt: TGTGCCAGCAGTTTTAGGCAGGGTGGTTCACCCCTCCACTTT
CDR3aa: CASSFRQGGSPLHF

v_gene: TRBV2
j_gene: TRBJ2-7
d_gene: TRBD1
abundance: .
CDR3nt: TGTGCCAGCAGCGCAGAATACAGGGGTTACGAGCAGTACTTC
CDR3aa: CASSAEYRGYEQYF

v_gene: TRBV19
j_gene: TRBJ1-6
d_gene: TRBD1
abundance: .
CDR3nt: TGTGCCAGTAGTACGGGACAGTTAAATTCACCCCTCCACTTT
CDR3aa: CASSTGQLNSPLHF

v_gene: TRBV4-3
j_gene: TRBJ1-1
d_gene: TRBD1
abundance: .
CDR3nt: TGCGCCAGCAGCCGAGGACAGGGAGGGAACACTGAAGCTTTCTTT
CDR3aa: CASSRGQGGNTEAFF

v_gene: TRBV27
j_gene: TRBJ1-1
d_gene: .
abundance: .
CDR3nt: TGTGCCAGCAGTTGGGCCTGGAACACTGAAGCTTTCTTT
CDR3aa: CASSWAWNTEAFF

v_gene: TRBV5-1
j_gene: TRBJ2-1
d_gene: TRBD1
abundance: .
CDR3nt: TGCGCCAGCAGGGGTCCCGGGACAGGGAGGGATGAGCAGTTCTTC
CDR3aa: CASRGPGTGRDEQFF

v_gene: TRBV4-1
j_gene: TRBJ2-3
d_gene: .
abundance: once
CDR3nt: TGCGCCAGCAGCCAAGAGGCGGGGCAGGGAGATACGCAGTATTTT
CDR3aa: CASSQEAGQGDTQYF

v_gene: TRBV7-2
j_gene: TRBJ1-2
d_gene: TRBD1
abundance: .
CDR3nt: TGTGCCAGCACCGGGACAGAGGGGATATATGGCTACACCTTC
CDR3aa: CASTGTEGIYGYTF

v_gene: TRBV14
j_gene: TRBJ1-2
d_gene: .
abundance: .
CDR3nt: TGTGCCAGCAGCCAAGATCAGGGGCGCCCCAACTATGGCTACACCTTC
CDR3aa: CASSQDQGRPNYGYTF

v_gene: TRBV10-1
j_gene: TRBJ1-2
d_gene: .
abundance: .
CDR3nt: TGCGCCAGCAGTGAGTCGGGAGGCTATGGCTACACCTTC
CDR3aa: CASSESGGYGYTF

v_gene: TRBV29-1
j_gene: TRBJ2-7
d_gene: .
abundance: .
CDR3nt: TGCAGCGTGACCCTTCCAGGAGGCGAGCAGTACTTC
CDR3aa: CSVTLPGGEQYF

v_gene: TRBV5-6
j_gene: TRBJ2-2
d_gene: .
abundance: .
CDR3nt: TGTGCCAGCAGCTTGATCAAACTGGGGACAGGGGAGCTGTTTTTT
CDR3aa: CASSLIKLGTGELFF

v_gene: TRBV6-5
j_gene: TRBJ1-1
d_gene: TRBD1
abundance: .
CDR3nt: TGTGCCAGCAGTTACGCCCCGGGACAGATATACACTGAAGCTTTCTTT
CDR3aa: CASSYAPGQIYTEAFF

v_gene: TRBV5-4
j_gene: TRBJ2-2
d_gene: TRBD2
abundance: once
CDR3nt: TGTGCCAGCAACGTTGGGGGACTAGCGGGGGGCCCGAACACCGGGGAGCTGTTTTTT
CDR3aa: CASNVGGLAGGPNTGELFF

v_gene: TRBV15
j_gene: TRBJ1-2
d_gene: .
abundance: .
CDR3nt: TGTGCCACCAGCAGAGGGACAGCCAACTATGGCTACACCTTC
CDR3aa: CATSRGTANYGYTF

v_gene: TRBV6-6
j_gene: TRBJ2-7
d_gene: TRBD2
abundance: .
CDR3nt: TGTGCCAGCAGTTCCGGGACTAGCGGGATTTCCCACGAGCAGTACTTC
CDR3aa: CASSSGTSGISHEQYF

v_gene: TRBV2
j_gene: TRBJ1-5
d_gene: TRBD1
abundance: .
CDR3nt: TGTGCCACGCGACAGGGTTCGAGCAATCAGCCCCAGCATTTT
CDR3aa: CATRQGSSNQPQHF

v_gene: TRBV27
j_gene: TRBJ1-4
d_gene: TRBD1
abundance: .
CDR3nt: TGTGCCAGCAGTTTAGGGACAGTGAATGAAAAACTGTTTTTT
CDR3aa: CASSLGTVNEKLFF

v_gene: TRBV11-2
j_gene: TRBJ1-2
d_gene: .
abundance: .
CDR3nt: TGTGCCAGCAGCTTATATCGAGGTGGCTACACCTTC
CDR3aa: CASSLYRGGYTF

v_gene: TRBV27
j_gene: TRBJ1-1
d_gene: .
abundance: once
CDR3nt: TGTGCCAGCAGTCTAACAGTGAACACTGAAGCTTTCTTT
CDR3aa: CASSLTVNTEAFF

v_gene: TRBV3-1/TRBV3-2
j_gene: TRBJ2-5
d_gene: TRBD2
abundance: .
CDR3nt: TGTGCCAGCAGCCCTTATAGCGGGGGGAACCAAGAGACCCAGTACTTC
CDR3aa: CASSPYSGGNQETQYF

v_gene: TRBV19
j_gene: TRBJ1-1
d_gene: TRBD1
abundance: .
CDR3nt: TGTGCCAGTAGTTTCCGGACAGGGTCCCTCAACACTGAAGCTTTCTTT
CDR3aa: CASSFRTGSLNTEAFF

v_gene: TRBV6-2/TRBV6-3
j_gene: TRBJ2-2
d_gene: TRBD2
abundance: .
CDR3nt: TGTGCCAGCAGCCGGGGACTAGCGGGGGTCCGGGGTACCGGGGAGCTGTTTTTT
CDR3aa: CASSRGLAGVRGTGELFF

v_gene: TRBV5-1
j_gene: TRBJ2-2
d_gene: TRBD1
abundance: once
CDR3nt: TGCGCCAGCAGCTCCACAGGGGGCCAACGTACCGGGGAGCTGTTTTTT
CDR3aa: CASSSTGGQRTGELFF

v_gene: TRBV6-6
j_gene: TRBJ2-5
d_gene: TRBD1
abundance: .
CDR3nt: TGTGCCACGACAGGGGTGAGGCGCGAGACCCAGTACTTC
CDR3aa: CATTGVRRETQYF

v_gene: TRBV2
j_gene: TRBJ1-6
d_gene: .
abundance: few
CDR3nt: TGTGCCGCCCGGGCCGGGGTTAATTCACCCCTCCACTTT
CDR3aa: CAARAGVNSPLHF

v_gene: TRBV2
j_gene: TRBJ1-2
d_gene: .
abundance: once
CDR3nt: TGTGCCAGCAGTAGTTGGGAGGACACCTCTGTCTATGGCTACACCTTC
CDR3aa: CASSSWEDTSVYGYTF